This TCR beta chain was identified in a study of Ad26.COV2.S vaccination and SARS-CoV-2 variants. Study details: Of the COV1001 trial arms, the Ad26.COV2.S arm included the donor. The study, taken as a whole, reports: Reports say spike-specific CD8+ and CD4+ T cell responses covered substantial breadth after vaccination.

Repertoires were generated with immunoSEQ multiplex PCR, while TCRdb's copy carries only in-frame clones and drops some. The sample has about 280,000 clones; 87% are singletons. To note about this clone: The antigen remains unidentified.

Described treatment: over 15 received Ad26.COV2.S at low or high dose, single or two shots; roughly 5 received placebo; per-sample allocation not given. Day 63 after the first vaccine or placebo injection was the time point for sampling. The V and J ends lost 3 bases and 13 bases respectively, with 10 bases between them. The CDR3 runs to 12 residues. The genes are TRBV12-3 or TRBV12-4 and TRBJ1-6; D is ambiguous. This TCR was sampled from a person aged 18 to 59 who received the Ad26.COV2.S COVID-19 vaccine or a placebo. The sequenced sample was peripheral blood, obtained in a trial of Ad26.COV2.S vaccine versus placebo. In DNA form, the CDR3 reads TGTGCCAGCAGTTTGTCGGGAACCCCCCTCCACTTT. Translation: CASSLSGTPLHF.